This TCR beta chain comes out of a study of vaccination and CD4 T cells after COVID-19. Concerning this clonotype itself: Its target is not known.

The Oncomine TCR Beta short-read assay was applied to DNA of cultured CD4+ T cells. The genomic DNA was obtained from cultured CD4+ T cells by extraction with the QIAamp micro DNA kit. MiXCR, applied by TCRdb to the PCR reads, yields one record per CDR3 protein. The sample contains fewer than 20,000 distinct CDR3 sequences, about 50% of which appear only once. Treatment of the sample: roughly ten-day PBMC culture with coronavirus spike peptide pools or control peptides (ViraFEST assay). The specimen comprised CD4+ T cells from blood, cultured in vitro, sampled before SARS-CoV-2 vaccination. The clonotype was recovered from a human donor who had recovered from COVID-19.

The CDR3 region is CASSYSLKGTRRDTDTQYF. For the CDR3, the DNA is TGTGCCAGCAGTTACTCTTTAAAAGGGACTAGAAGGGACACAGATACGCAGTATTTT. The genes are TRBV6-2 or TRBV6-3 and TRBJ2-3; 8 nucleotides agree with TRBD2. The CDR3 spans 19 residues. The trim removed 0 bases at V and 2 bases at J, leaving 13 bases unmatched. Germline V gene lookup returns CDR1 MNHEY and CDR2 SVGEGT.